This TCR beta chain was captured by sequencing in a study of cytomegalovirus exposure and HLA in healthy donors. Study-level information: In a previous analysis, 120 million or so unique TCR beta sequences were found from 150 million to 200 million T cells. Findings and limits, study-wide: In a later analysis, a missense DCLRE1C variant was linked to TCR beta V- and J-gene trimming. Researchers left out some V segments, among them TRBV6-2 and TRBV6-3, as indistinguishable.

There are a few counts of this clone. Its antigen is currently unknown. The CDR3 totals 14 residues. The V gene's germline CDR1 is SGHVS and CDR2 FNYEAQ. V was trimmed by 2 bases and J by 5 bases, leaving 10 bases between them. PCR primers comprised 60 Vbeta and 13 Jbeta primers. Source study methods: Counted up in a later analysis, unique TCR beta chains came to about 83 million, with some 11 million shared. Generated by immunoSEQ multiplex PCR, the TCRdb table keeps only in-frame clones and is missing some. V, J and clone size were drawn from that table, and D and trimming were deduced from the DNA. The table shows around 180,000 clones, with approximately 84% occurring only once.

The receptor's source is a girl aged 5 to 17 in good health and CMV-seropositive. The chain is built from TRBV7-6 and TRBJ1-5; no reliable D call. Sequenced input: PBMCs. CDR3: CASSLSGRHQPQHF. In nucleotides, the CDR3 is TGTGCCAGCAGCTTATCCGGCAGGCATCAGCCCCAGCATTTT.